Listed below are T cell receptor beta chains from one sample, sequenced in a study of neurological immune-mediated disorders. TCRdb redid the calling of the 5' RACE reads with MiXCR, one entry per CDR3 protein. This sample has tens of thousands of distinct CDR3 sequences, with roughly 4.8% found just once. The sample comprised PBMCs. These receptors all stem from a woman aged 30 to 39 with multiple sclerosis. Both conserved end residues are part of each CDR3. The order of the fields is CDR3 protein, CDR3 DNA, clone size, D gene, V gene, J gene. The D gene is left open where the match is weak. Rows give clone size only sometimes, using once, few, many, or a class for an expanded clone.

cdr3_aa: CASSLSGSNEQFF
cdr3_nt: TGCGCCAGCAGCTTGTCCGGAAGCAATGAGCAGTTCTTC
clone_size: few
d_call: -
v_call: TRBV5-1
j_call: TRBJ2-1

cdr3_aa: CASSYLAGHSLFF
cdr3_nt: TGTGCCAGCAGTTACTTGGCAGGGCATTCACTGTTTTTT
clone_size: many
d_call: -
v_call: TRBV6-5
j_call: TRBJ1-4

cdr3_aa: CASSFGLAWGNEQFF
cdr3_nt: TGTGCCAGCAGCTTCGGACTAGCTTGGGGCAATGAGCAGTTCTTC
clone_size: many
d_call: TRBD2
v_call: TRBV3-1
j_call: TRBJ2-1

cdr3_aa: CSASRSGTYNEQFF
cdr3_nt: TGCAGTGCTAGCAGAAGCGGGACCTACAATGAGCAGTTCTTC
clone_size: many
d_call: TRBD2
v_call: TRBV20-1
j_call: TRBJ2-1

cdr3_aa: CASQRQATDTQYF
cdr3_nt: TGTGCCAGTCAGCGACAGGCCACAGATACGCAGTATTTT
clone_size: few
d_call: -
v_call: TRBV6-5
j_call: TRBJ2-3

cdr3_aa: CATSELRGFQETQYF
cdr3_nt: TGTGCCACCAGTGAGCTACGAGGGTTTCAAGAGACCCAGTACTTC
clone_size: many
d_call: -
v_call: TRBV24-1
j_call: TRBJ2-5

cdr3_aa: CSARNRKRQAADTQYF
cdr3_nt: TGCAGTGCTAGAAATAGGAAAAGACAGGCAGCAGATACGCAGTATTTT
clone_size: many
d_call: -
v_call: TRBV20-1
j_call: TRBJ2-3

cdr3_aa: CASSLSAANTEAFF
cdr3_nt: TGTGCCAGCAGCTTATCGGCCGCGAACACTGAAGCTTTCTTT
clone_size: many
d_call: -
v_call: TRBV7-2
j_call: TRBJ1-1

cdr3_aa: CASSLPLGTNEQFF
cdr3_nt: TGCGCCAGCAGCTTGCCCTTGGGGACAAATGAGCAGTTCTTC
clone_size: many
d_call: -
v_call: TRBV5-1
j_call: TRBJ2-1

cdr3_aa: CATSKREGRSYNEQFF
cdr3_nt: TGTGCCACCAGCAAACGAGAGGGTAGGTCCTACAATGAGCAGTTCTTC
clone_size: many
d_call: -
v_call: TRBV24-1
j_call: TRBJ2-1

cdr3_aa: CASSPTRLAENIQYF
cdr3_nt: TGTGCCAGCAGCCCCACGCGGCTAGCGGAAAACATTCAGTACTTC
clone_size: many
d_call: TRBD2
v_call: TRBV5-5
j_call: TRBJ2-4

cdr3_aa: CASSSRYTGELFF
cdr3_nt: TGCGCCAGCAGCTCCCGATACACCGGGGAGCTGTTTTTT
clone_size: many
d_call: -
v_call: TRBV5-1
j_call: TRBJ2-2

cdr3_aa: CASSLSAGVNTEAFF
cdr3_nt: TGCGCCAGCAGCTTGTCGGCGGGGGTTAACACTGAAGCTTTCTTT
clone_size: few
d_call: -
v_call: TRBV5-1
j_call: TRBJ1-1

cdr3_aa: CASKLATGELFF
cdr3_nt: TGCGCCAGCAAATTGGCAACCGGGGAGCTGTTTTTT
clone_size: once
d_call: -
v_call: TRBV5-1
j_call: TRBJ2-2

cdr3_aa: CASSSGWGLSYEQYF
cdr3_nt: TGTGCCAGCAGTTCCGGGTGGGGGTTGTCCTACGAGCAGTACTTC
clone_size: many
d_call: -
v_call: TRBV5-8
j_call: TRBJ2-7

cdr3_aa: CASHSTIPRYQFF
cdr3_nt: TGTGCCAGCCACTCCACAATCCCGCGGTACCAGTTCTTC
clone_size: many
d_call: -
v_call: TRBV19
j_call: TRBJ2-1

cdr3_aa: CASSPGGEGPNPGLEQFF
cdr3_nt: TGCGCCAGCAGCCCGGGGGGCGAAGGCCCTAATCCGGGCCTTGAGCAGTTCTTC
clone_size: many
d_call: -
v_call: TRBV5-1
j_call: TRBJ2-1

cdr3_aa: CASSFGQGNEQFF
cdr3_nt: TGTGCCAGCAGCTTCGGACAGGGGAATGAGCAGTTCTTC
clone_size: many
d_call: TRBD1
v_call: TRBV7-9
j_call: TRBJ2-1

cdr3_aa: CASSSLNGGRTGELFF
cdr3_nt: TGTGCCAGCAGCTCGCTGAACGGGGGGCGGACCGGGGAGCTGTTTTTT
clone_size: many
d_call: -
v_call: TRBV5-6
j_call: TRBJ2-2

cdr3_aa: CASSLQPGGGTDTQYF
cdr3_nt: TGCGCCAGCAGCTTGCAGCCAGGGGGCGGCACAGATACGCAGTATTTT
clone_size: many
d_call: TRBD1
v_call: TRBV5-1
j_call: TRBJ2-3

cdr3_aa: CASSLGQGRELFF
cdr3_nt: TGCGCCAGCAGCCTAGGACAGGGAAGGGAACTGTTTTTT
clone_size: many
d_call: TRBD1
v_call: TRBV5-1
j_call: TRBJ1-4

cdr3_aa: CASSLVAGMNTEAFF
cdr3_nt: TGCGCCAGCAGCTTGGTGGCGGGAATGAACACTGAAGCTTTCTTT
clone_size: few
d_call: -
v_call: TRBV5-1
j_call: TRBJ1-1

cdr3_aa: CSAMLLSSYEQYF
cdr3_nt: TGCAGTGCTATGCTACTTAGCTCCTACGAGCAGTACTTC
clone_size: many
d_call: -
v_call: TRBV20-1
j_call: TRBJ2-7

cdr3_aa: CSVGDIYEQYF
cdr3_nt: TGCAGTGTCGGGGACATCTACGAGCAGTACTTC
clone_size: -
d_call: -
v_call: TRBV20-1
j_call: TRBJ2-7

cdr3_aa: CASSSTGRFDEQFF
cdr3_nt: TGTGCCAGCAGTTCTACAGGGAGATTCGATGAGCAGTTCTTC
clone_size: few
d_call: -
v_call: TRBV12-3/TRBV12-4
j_call: TRBJ2-1

cdr3_aa: CASSLSTGTGTEAFF
cdr3_nt: TGTGCCAGCAGCCTTTCGACAGGAACGGGGACTGAAGCTTTCTTT
clone_size: many
d_call: -
v_call: TRBV3-1
j_call: TRBJ1-1

cdr3_aa: CAAKKSEGTEAFF
cdr3_nt: TGTGCCGCTAAGAAGAGCGAAGGTACTGAAGCTTTCTTT
clone_size: many
d_call: -
v_call: TRBV3-1
j_call: TRBJ1-1

cdr3_aa: CASSYDRNKTQNF
cdr3_nt: TGTGCCAGCAGTTACGACAGAAATAAGACCCAGAATTTT
clone_size: few
d_call: -
v_call: TRBV6-5
j_call: TRBJ1-5

cdr3_aa: CASSYSEVLSYEQYF
cdr3_nt: TGTGCCAGCAGTTACTCCGAGGTACTCTCCTACGAGCAGTACTTC
clone_size: -
d_call: -
v_call: TRBV6-2/TRBV6-3
j_call: TRBJ2-7

cdr3_aa: CASSSHPSGDLLSEQFF
cdr3_nt: TGTGCCAGCAGCAGTCACCCTAGCGGGGACCTCCTGTCTGAGCAGTTCTTC
clone_size: many
d_call: TRBD2
v_call: TRBV7-8
j_call: TRBJ2-1